These 25 T cell receptor beta chains came from one sample sequenced in a study of control samples from healthy donors and cancer patients. Only in-frame clones appear in the TCRdb table, and some are missing; sequencing was by immunoSEQ multiplex PCR. Counted here are about 100,000 clones, roughly 90% occurring once; the ten biggest clones make up 18%. Sequencing was performed on blood. The origin of the receptors is a woman aged 50 to 60 in good health.

The chain uses TRBV13 and TRBJ2-6, with D unresolved. This CDR3 region has 15 residues. The germline gives CDR1 PRHDT, CDR2 FYEKMQ (reference sequence). Between the trimmed V and J ends, which lost 8 bases and 1 base, there was a span of 12 bases. CDR3 sequence: CASSPIGSGANVLTF. CDR3 nucleotide sequence: TGTGCCAGCTCTCCAATCGGATCTGGGGCCAACGTCCTGACTTTC.

The chain links TRBV19 to TRBJ1-1, with D perhaps TRBD1 (5 bases). Germline values: CDR1 LNHDA, CDR2 SQIVND (reference sequence). Trimming took off 0 bases at V and 13 bases at J, with 18 bases between the two ends. CDR3 length equals 14 residues. The CDR3: CASSIDLGGAKFFF. CDR3 sequence (DNA): TGTGCCAGTAGTATAGATCTAGGAGGGGCTAAGTTTTTCTTT.

As concerns this clone: Other DNA sequences in the same sample also yield this CDR3. The chain combines TRBV29-1 with TRBJ2-5, with D hard to call. The CDR3 consists of 11 residues. CDR1 SQVTM and CDR2 ANQGSEA come from the germline V gene. The germline V and J ends were trimmed by 4 bases and 2 bases, with 5 bases remaining between them. CDR3 amino acids: CSVAGQETQYF. The CDR3 DNA reads TGCAGCGTTGCGGGTCAAGAGACCCAGTACTTC.

This sequence joins TRBV30 and TRBJ2-3, with 9 bases identical to TRBD2. Unmatched junction bases numbered 16, after V lost 3 bases and J lost 3 bases. Germline V gene sequence: CDR1 GTSNPN, CDR2 SVGIG (reference sequence). The length of the CDR3 is 18 residues. In nucleotides, the CDR3 is TGTGCCTGGAGGGCCCCTCGGAGGCGGGGGGGCGGTACAGATACGCAGTATTTT. Its translation is CAWRAPRRRGGGTDTQYF.

This chain connects TRBV27 to TRBJ1-1; D may be TRBD1 (6 bases). This CDR3 is built from 17 residues. CDR1 MNHEY and CDR2 SMNVEV come from the germline V gene (reference sequence). Deletions cut 4 bases from V and 0 bases from J, with 18 bases between. In nucleotides, the CDR3 is TGTGCCAGCAGTTCCTCCTCCAGGGGACTACTGAACACTGAAGCTTTCTTT. This codes for CASSSSSRGLLNTEAFF.

The rearrangement joins TRBV7-8 to TRBJ1-5; TRBD1 aligns across 10 bases. The germline gives CDR1 SGHVS, CDR2 FQNEAQ. Trimming took 2 bases from V and 5 from J; bases not matched to a gene: 3. The CDR3 totals 15 residues. The CDR3 loop reads CASSLPGTGDQPQHF. The CDR3 DNA sequence: TGTGCCAGCAGCTTACCCGGGACAGGGGATCAGCCCCAGCATTTT.

The chain uses TRBV3-1 (or the pseudogene TRBV3-2) and TRBJ2-3; TRBD1 or TRBD2 may be the D gene (5 bases each). From germline, CDR1 is LGHDT and CDR2 YNNKEL (reference sequence). V was trimmed by 6 bases and J by 2 bases, leaving 12 bases between them. The CDR3 consists of 14 residues. DNA for the CDR3: TGTGCCAGCAGGGTAGGGGACCACACAGATACGCAGTATTTT. Amino acids: CASRVGDHTDTQYF.

The chain has TRBV7-9 and TRBJ1-5, with unresolved D. CDR1 is SEHNR, CDR2 FQNEAQ, per germline (reference sequence). Trimming shortened V by 4 bases and J by 0 bases, and 7 bases separated the two germline ends. The CDR3 loop spans 14 amino acids. The CDR3 bases are TGTGCCAGCAGCTCCTTATATAGCAATCAGCCCCAGCATTTT. It specifies CASSSLYSNQPQHF. Full variable domain (missing parts from reference TRBV7-9 and TRBJ1-5): DTGVSQNPRHKITKRGQNVTFRCDPISEHNRLYWYRQTLGQGPEFLTYFQNEAQLEKSRLLSDRFSAERPKGSFSTLEIQRTEQGDSAMYLCASSSLYSNQPQHFGDGTRLSIL.

CDR3 in DNA: TGTGCCAGCGGAAGACAGGGACCCCTCAATGAGCAGTTCTTC. Translation: CASGRQGPLNEQFF. V and J are TRBV6-5 and TRBJ2-1, with 7 bases fitting TRBD1. The CDR3 runs 14 residues. Unmatched junction bases numbered 10, after V lost 8 bases and J lost 6 bases. CDR1 and CDR2 (germline): MNHEY, SVGAGI.

This clone was counted only a few times. The V call is TRBV4-1, the J call TRBJ1-1; D call uncertain. Germline lookup yields CDR1 MGHRA and CDR2 YSYEKL. Trimming shortened V by 2 bases and J by 5 bases, and 15 bases separated the two germline ends. The CDR3 consists of 15 residues. CDR3 loop: CASSQPTSSRTEAFF. CDR3 nucleotide sequence: TGCGCCAGCAGCCAACCTACTTCTTCCAGAACTGAAGCTTTCTTT.

The chain is built from TRBV23-1 and TRBJ1-2, with a possible D match to TRBD1 (5 bases). TRBV23-1 is an ORF, and what it does is uncertain. The V end lost 5 bases, the J end lost 4 bases, and 17 bases lay between the germline ends. The length of the CDR3 is 15 residues. The CDR3: CASSAVNWGLYGYTF. The CDR3 DNA follows: TGCGCCAGCAGTGCTGTTAACTGGGGACTCTATGGCTACACCTTC.

The sample holds one count of this clone. This chain links TRBV5-5 with TRBJ1-2, with 7 bases aligning to TRBD1. The V segment lost 4 bases and the J segment 8 bases; nucleotides outside the gene matches: 11. Germline values: CDR1 SGHKS, CDR2 YYEKEE (reference sequence). The CDR3 length is 14 residues. CDR3 DNA: TGTGCCAGCAGCGAGACAGGGACGGGTTACGGCTACACCTTC. It encodes CASSETGTGYGYTF.

The chain employs TRBV6-5 and TRBJ2-3; unclear D gene. CDR1 MNHEY and CDR2 SVGAGI come from the germline V gene. The CDR3 has 12 residues. This CDR3 is CALGRYTDTQYF. CDR3 DNA: TGTGCTCTAGGGCGATACACAGATACGCAGTATTTT.

The chain joins TRBV13 to TRBJ2-3; 7 nucleotides match TRBD2. In germline, CDR1 is PRHDT, CDR2 FYEKMQ (reference sequence). V lost 3 bases to trimming and J lost 5 bases; unmatched junction nucleotides: 5. The CDR3 has 14 residues. CDR3 loop: CASSFPSGGDTQYF. CDR3 coding DNA: TGTGCCAGCAGCTTCCCTAGCGGAGGAGATACGCAGTATTTT.

This chain uses TRBV28 with TRBJ2-5; D is possibly TRBD2 (5 bases). Germline CDR1 reads MDHEN; CDR2 reads SYDVKM. The V end was cut by 11 bases, the J end by 5 bases, with 21 bases between. The CDR3 contains 14 residues. The CDR3 here is CALGSGVQRETQYF. DNA of the CDR3: TGTGCCCTTGGTTCCGGGGTCCAGAGGGAGACCCAGTACTTC.

The V gene is TRBV14, the J gene TRBJ2-5, with TRBD2 matching 15 bases. Trimming took 5 bases from V and 5 from J; bases not matched to a gene: 6. Germline V gene sequence: CDR1 SGHDN, CDR2 FVKESK. CDR3 length: 16 residues. CDR3 amino acids: CASSRGLAGGSETQYF. The CDR3 coding sequence is TGTGCCAGCAGCAGGGGACTAGCGGGGGGATCCGAGACCCAGTACTTC.

This chain links TRBV11-2 with TRBJ1-1, with 8 bases lining up with TRBD1. The germline CDR1 and CDR2 sequences are SGHAT and FQNNGV. With V trimmed by 2 bases and J by 5 bases, 4 bases remained unmatched. The CDR3 consists of 14 residues. DNA of the CDR3: TGTGCCAGCAGCTTAACGGACAGGGCAACTGAAGCTTTCTTT. Amino acids: CASSLTDRATEAFF.

DNA of the CDR3: TGTGCCAGCAGTGAAGTCCTGACTAGCGGGTGGGGTGGGAGCTCAGATACGCAGTATTTT. Its translation is CASSEVLTSGWGGSSDTQYF. The chain couples TRBV6-1 to TRBJ2-3; 10 bases agree with TRBD2. This CDR3 region has 20 residues. V shed 1 base, J shed 4 bases, and the junction held 17 bases outside the gene matches. Germline V gene lookup returns CDR1 MNHNS and CDR2 SASEGT.

In DNA form, the CDR3 reads TGTGCCAGCAGCGTAGAATTTCGGACAGATAAGCAGTACTTC. Translated, it gives CASSVEFRTDKQYF. V gene TRBV9 combines with J gene TRBJ2-7, with D maybe TRBD1 (6 bases). CDR3 size: 14 residues. The germline V and J ends were trimmed by 0 bases and 8 bases, with 15 bases remaining between them. Germline V lookup: CDR1 SGDLS, CDR2 YYNGEE.

The chain carries TRBV5-5 and TRBJ1-3; D gene unclear. This CDR3 region has 15 residues. Germline CDR1 SGHKS, CDR2 YYEKEE (reference sequence). V shed 0 bases and J shed 0 bases, with 7 bases lying between them. The CDR3 is CASSLAPNSGNTIYF. CDR3 DNA sequence: TGTGCCAGCAGCTTGGCCCCCAACTCTGGAAACACCATATATTTT.

The chain carries TRBV3-1 (or the pseudogene TRBV3-2) and TRBJ1-4; D might be TRBD1 (5 bases). Deletions cut 1 base from V and 0 bases from J, with 9 bases between. The germline V gene has CDR1 LGHDT and CDR2 YNNKEL (reference sequence). This CDR3 has 16 residues. CDR3 sequence reads: CASSQGGLATNEKLFF. CDR3 DNA sequence: TGTGCCAGCAGCCAAGGGGGCCTTGCAACTAATGAAAAACTGTTTTTT.

The chain uses TRBV29-1 and TRBJ2-3, with D possibly matching TRBD2 (6 bases). This CDR3 has 16 residues. V was cut by 0 bases and J by 6 bases, with 19 bases left in between. Germline loops: CDR1 SQVTM, CDR2 ANQGSEA. The CDR3 bases are TGCAGCGTTGAAGATCCGGATAGCCGGAGGGGTGATACGCAGTATTTT. Translating it yields CSVEDPDSRRGDTQYF.

This chain joins TRBV18 and TRBJ2-3; no definite D call. The germline V gene has CDR1 KGHSH and CDR2 LQKENI. Trimming took 1 base from V and 2 from J, leaving 4 bases between them. This CDR3 has 13 amino acids. The CDR3 nucleotides are TGTGCCAGCTCACCACGGTTCACAGATACGCAGTATTTT. Amino acids: CASSPRFTDTQYF.

This chain connects TRBV30 to TRBJ1-5, with D hard to call. V lost 0 bases and J lost 5, with 17 bases in between. There are 16 residues in the CDR3. Per the germline V gene, CDR1 is GTSNPN and CDR2 is SVGIG (reference sequence). Here the CDR3 reads CAWSVPGPYADQPQHF. CDR3 nucleotide sequence: TGTGCCTGGAGTGTACCCGGCCCTTACGCCGATCAGCCCCAGCATTTT.

The chain employs TRBV21-1 and TRBJ2-2; the table's D call TRBD1 went unverified against the DNA. TRBV21-1 is reported as a pseudogene. The CDR3 totals 13 residues. The CDR3 loop is CASSNRVTGELFF. In DNA form, the CDR3 reads TGTGCCAGCAGCAACAGGGTAACCGGGGAGCTGTTTTTT.